This T cell receptor (beta chain) was documented in a study of blood T cells in healthy people across ages. Primers used in a second PCR of roughly 6 to 11 cycles were a sample-barcoded 5' primer and a J-beta primer mix. A template-switch adaptor containing 12 random nucleotides labeled each cDNA molecule. TCRdb recomputed calls from the 5' RACE reads with MiXCR, one row per CDR3 protein. In the table there are over 500,000 distinct CDR3 sequences, roughly half of which are singletons. Of note for this clonotype: The antigen is not known.

Germline loops: CDR1 SGHTA, CDR2 FQGTGA. V was pared by 0 bases and J by 7 bases, with 20 bases between. The length of the CDR3 is 17 residues. Regarding the study as a whole: Among T cells, TCR beta diversity per million cells dropped roughly linearly as age rose.

The sequenced sample was blood. This chain connects TRBV7-3 to TRBJ2-3; the D gene is possibly TRBD1 (5 bases). The clonotype comes from an elderly woman in good health. CDR3 residues: CASSLTLGQGGTYTQYF. The CDR3 region has the DNA TGTGCCAGCAGCTTAACGCTAGGACAAGGTGGTACATATACGCAGTATTTT. Based on the CDR3 plus reference TRBV7-3 and TRBJ2-3, the full variable domain is GAGVSQTPSNKVTEKGKYVELRCDPISGHTALYWYRQSLGQGPEFLIYFQGTGAADDSGLPNDRFFAVRPEGSVSTLKIQRTERGDSAVYLCASSLTLGQGGTYTQYFGPGTRLTVL.